The clone carrying this T cell receptor (beta chain) was seen a handful of times. Its specificity is not known. The CDR3 is 15 amino acids. In germline, CDR1 is SGHTA, CDR2 FQGTGA. With 0 bases clipped from V and 5 bases from J, the junction kept 2 bases outside the gene matches. The entry originates in a study of CD8 T cells in Susac syndrome. An input of about 0.5 to 1 ug of RNA was subjected to reverse transcription using random hexamers. An immunoSEQ multiplex PCR amplified TCR beta CDR3 over 54 Vbeta and 13 Jbeta. Via MiXCR, TCRdb re-called the immunoSEQ multiplex PCR reads, giving one row per CDR3 protein. This table holds 250,000 to 300,000 distinct CDR3 sequences, about 88% found once. From blood CD8+ and CD4+ T cells, TCR beta sequences were generated. TEMRA cells were FACS-enriched, while CD8+ and CD4+ T cells were negatively isolated. The study's findings and limits: Acknowledgment was made by the study that its TCR sequencing and HLA analysis involved a relatively small number of individuals.

Source material: CD8+ T cells from PBMCs. This chain uses TRBV7-3 with TRBJ2-1; TRBD2 matches at 9 bases. This receptor was obtained from a human donor with multiple sclerosis. The CDR3 here is CASSLTSGGHNEQFF. The CDR3 coding sequence is TGTGCCAGCAGCTTAACTAGCGGGGGTCACAATGAGCAGTTCTTC.